What follows is one T cell receptor (beta chain) and its context. The data were produced by immunoSEQ multiplex PCR, yet TCRdb's version contains in-frame clones alone and is incomplete. The data hold about 210,000 clones, with approximately 78% observed a single time. This entry is derived from a study of blood T cell repertoires in COVID-19. The germline V gene has CDR1 KGHDR and CDR2 SFDVKD. The CDR3 totals 11 residues. V was trimmed by 4 bases and J by 8 bases, leaving 7 bases between them. This clonotype was sampled from a woman in her thirties or forties with acute or convalescent COVID-19. The chain links TRBV24-1 to TRBJ1-1; perhaps TRBD1 as D (5 bases). The sequencing input was peripheral blood. In DNA, the CDR3 is TGTGCCACCAGTGACAGGGTGGAAGCTTTCTTT. This encodes CATSDRVEAFF.